The entry below describes one T cell receptor (beta chain). Its specificity is unknown. Use of 60 Vbeta and 13 Jbeta primers characterized the PCR. Libraries were prepared by immunoSEQ multiplex PCR; TCRdb keeps only in-frame clonotypes and omits some of them. Found here are 90,000 or so clones, roughly 80% of them singletons; the top ten hold more than 3%. These data originate in a study of cytomegalovirus exposure and HLA in healthy donors. Study-level points and caveats: Most sequenced TCRs were rare (though some public TCRs occurred in many donors). Confirmation in vitro established that three CMV-associated chains were specific for CMV antigens.

This CDR3 is 15 amino acids long. Looked up from germline, CDR1 is SGHRS and CDR2 is YFSETQ. V was clipped by 7 bases and J by 0 bases, with 13 bases between them. The chain carries TRBV5-1 and TRBJ1-4, with D possibly being TRBD1 (6 bases). The sequence was collected from a man aged 30 to 39 in good health and CMV-seropositive. The sequencing sample was made of PBMCs. CDR3 residues: CASGQGRATNEKLFF. DNA for the CDR3: TGCGCCAGCGGCCAGGGGCGCGCAACTAATGAAAAACTGTTTTTT.